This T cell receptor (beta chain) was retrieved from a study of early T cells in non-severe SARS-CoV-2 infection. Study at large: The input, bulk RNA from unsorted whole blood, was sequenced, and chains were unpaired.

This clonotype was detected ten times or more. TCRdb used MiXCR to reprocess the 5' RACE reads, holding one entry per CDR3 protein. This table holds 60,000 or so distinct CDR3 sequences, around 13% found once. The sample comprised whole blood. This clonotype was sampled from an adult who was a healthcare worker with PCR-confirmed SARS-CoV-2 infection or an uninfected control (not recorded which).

The CDR3 sequence: CASSLRGGEAEQFF. The CDR3 DNA reads as TGTGCCAGCAGTTTACGAGGGGGAGAAGCTGAGCAGTTCTTC. The gene calls are TRBV12-3 or TRBV12-4 and TRBJ2-1, with D maybe TRBD1 (6 bases). V was shortened by 2 bases and J by 9 bases, with 14 bases between the two germline ends. The CDR3 is made up of 14 amino acids.